Given below is one TCR beta chain in context. What it binds is unknown. The donor cohort consisted entirely of Caucasian adults residing in Nashville, Tennessee. This entry belongs to a study of shared clonotypes between healthy human individuals. Findings and caveats of the study: It was the non-shared clonotypes that had lower generation probabilities than clonotypes shared by all four donors. Clonotype sharing among donors was expected to depend on sequencing depth.

The V gene lost 7 bases and the J gene lost 3 bases, with 10 bases spanning the gap. The CDR3 runs to 12 residues. CDR1 is MNHEY, CDR2 SVGAGI, per germline. Libraries were prepared by immunoSEQ multiplex PCR; TCRdb keeps only in-frame clonotypes and omits some of them. The data hold 2 million to 2.5 million clones, with 85% to 95% observed a single time. Sequencing was done on a sample of naive CD4+ T cells from PBMCs. Stated subset: CD45RA+ positively selected. The rearrangement joins TRBV6-5 to TRBJ2-7, with D unclear. The TCR originated in a man aged 18 to 30 in good health. Some clones in this sample may be carry-over from other donors' samples. The chain's CDR3 is CASKGGNYEQYF. The DNA for the CDR3 is TGTGCCAGCAAAGGCGGAAACTACGAGCAGTACTTC.